These T cell receptor beta chains were read from a single sample in a study of spatial heterogeneity in lung cancer. TCRdb processed the 5' RACE reads anew with MiXCR; each CDR3 protein has one entry. The sample has fewer than 8,000 distinct CDR3 sequences, roughly 21% seen once. Sequenced here: PBMCs, sampled at surgery. Receptors were obtained from a female donor with early-stage non-small cell lung cancer. CDR3s include the opening cysteine and the closing phenylalanine or tryptophan. A D gene is named only where the DNA matches it firmly. Clone size is shown for a subset of rows, as once, few, many or a class of expanded clone.

>many|TRBJ2-4|TRBV5-1|TRBD1
TGCGCCAGCAGCTTGTTGCCAGGGGGCGAATATACCAAAAACATTCAGTACTTC
CASSLLPGGEYTKNIQYF
>.|TRBJ1-6|TRBV11-2|.
TGTGCCAGCAGCTTGAGGCTAAGCTCCTATAATTCACCCCTCCACTTT
CASSLRLSSYNSPLHF
>.|TRBJ2-1|TRBV5-1|.
TGCGCCAGCAGCTTGTCTCGGGGAAGGGCAGGGAATGAGCAGTTCTTC
CASSLSRGRAGNEQFF
>few|TRBJ1-6|TRBV18|.
TGTGCCAGCTCACCAGAAAGTGATTCACCCCTCCACTTT
CASSPESDSPLHF
>.|TRBJ2-3|TRBV5-4|TRBD1
TGTGCCAGCAGCCGGACAGGGAGAACAGATACGCAGTATTTT
CASSRTGRTDTQYF
>few|TRBJ2-7|TRBV7-8|TRBD2
TGTGCCAGCAGCCGGGACGCCCCGGGGACTAGCGTTATCGAGCAGTACTTC
CASSRDAPGTSVIEQYF
>.|TRBJ2-7|TRBV19|.
TGTGCCAGTACCTCAAGGCGTGGTTTGGGCCCGTTGACCTACGAGCAGTACTTC
CASTSRRGLGPLTYEQYF
>few|TRBJ1-1|TRBV28|.
TGTGCCAGCAGTTTTGGCGTGTACACGACCACTGAAGCTTTCTTT
CASSFGVYTTTEAFF
>.|TRBJ2-2|TRBV7-2|TRBD2
TGTGCCAGCAGCTTAAAAAATGGCGCGGGAGGTCGGACCGGGGAGCTGTTTTTT
CASSLKNGAGGRTGELFF
>medium-sized|TRBJ2-5|TRBV5-4|TRBD2
TGTGCCAGTTCCTCGGGGGGGCAAGAGACCCAGTACTTC
CASSSGGQETQYF
>medium-sized|TRBJ2-5|TRBV7-3|TRBD2
TGTGCCAGCAGCCTAACTAGCGGGGCCGAGGCCCAGTACTTC
CASSLTSGAEAQYF
>many|TRBJ2-1|TRBV28|TRBD1
TGTGCCAGCTGGGACAGGCACAATGAGCAGTTCTTC
CASWDRHNEQFF
>medium-sized|TRBJ1-5|TRBV2|TRBD1
TGTGCCAGCAGCCCCGGGACAGGGTATGTTCAGCCCCAGCATTTT
CASSPGTGYVQPQHF
>medium-sized|TRBJ1-1|TRBV20-1|.
TGCAGTGCTAGAGATGGTGAGGGGGTCACTGAAGCTTTCTTT
CSARDGEGVTEAFF
>.|TRBJ2-3|TRBV7-3|.
TGTGCCAGCAGCTTAGGTAGCGCCCCAGCAGATACGCAGTATTTT
CASSLGSAPADTQYF
>.|TRBJ2-7|TRBV6-5|TRBD2
TGTGCCAGCTACGGGACTAGCGCCTACGAGCAGTACTTC
CASYGTSAYEQYF
>.|TRBJ1-1|TRBV3-1|.
TGTGCCAGCAGCCAAACGGGGGCGCGGGGCACTGAAGCTTTCTTT
CASSQTGARGTEAFF
>medium-sized|TRBJ1-1|TRBV20-1|.
TGCAGTCCTGGGGAGCGTTCGAACACTGAAGCTTTCTTT
CSPGERSNTEAFF
>.|TRBJ1-2|TRBV24-1|.
TGTGCCACCAGTGCTGCAACAGGGACGGGCTACACCTTC
CATSAATGTGYTF
>many|TRBJ2-1|TRBV20-1|.
TGCAGTGCTAGAGATAGAATACGGGGAAACAATGAGCAGTTCTTC
CSARDRIRGNNEQFF
>many|TRBJ2-2|TRBV27|.
TGTGCCAGCAGTTCCGCCCTGACGCCCGGGGAGCTGTTTTTT
CASSSALTPGELFF
>.|TRBJ1-2|TRBV20-1|.
TGCAGTGCTAGTGTAGCGGCAAACTATGGCTACACCTTC
CSASVAANYGYTF
>many|TRBJ2-7|TRBV20-1|TRBD2
TGCAGTGCCCTCTTCGGGACTAGCGGCTACGAGCAGTACTTC
CSALFGTSGYEQYF
>medium-sized|TRBJ2-3|TRBV27|.
TGTGCCAGCAGTTTTTCCTTAAGGGATACGCAGTATTTT
CASSFSLRDTQYF
>few|TRBJ2-1|TRBV5-1|.
TGCGCCAGCAGCTTTCAAGCGGACTCCTACAATGAGCAGTTCTTC
CASSFQADSYNEQFF
>.|TRBJ2-3|TRBV2|.
TGTGCCAGCAAGCCCCCCCGCGGAGATACGCAGTATTTT
CASKPPRGDTQYF
>.|TRBJ2-5|TRBV9|TRBD1
TGTGCCAGCAGCGTAGGGGACAGTCAAGAGACCCAGTACTTC
CASSVGDSQETQYF
>.|TRBJ1-1|TRBV12-3/TRBV12-4|.
TGTGCCAGCCATCCCCCGGGATTACGAAGATTTACTGAAGCTTTCTTT
CASHPPGLRRFTEAFF
>hyperexpanded|TRBJ1-5|TRBV12-3/TRBV12-4|.
TGTGCCAGCAGTGTCAACTATAGCAATCAGCCCCAGCATTTT
CASSVNYSNQPQHF
>.|TRBJ1-2|TRBV27|.
TGTGCCAGCAGTTTAGGGGCACTCTATGGCTACACCTTC
CASSLGALYGYTF
>many|TRBJ2-1|TRBV5-1|TRBD2
TGCGCCAGCAGCTTAGTAGCGGGGGGCTACAATGAGCAGTTCTTC
CASSLVAGGYNEQFF
>medium-sized|TRBJ1-1|TRBV3-1|TRBD1
TGTGCCAGCAGCCAAGATGGAGTAACAGGGGACATGAACACTGAAGCTTTCTTT
CASSQDGVTGDMNTEAFF
>.|TRBJ1-2|TRBV5-8|TRBD1
TGTGCCAGCACCCTGGGTCCCGGGACAGGGATCTATGGCTACACCTTC
CASTLGPGTGIYGYTF
>medium-sized|TRBJ2-1|TRBV12-3/TRBV12-4|TRBD2
TGTGCCAGCAGTTCCGGGACTAGCGGGAGTGATGGTGAGCAGTTCTTC
CASSSGTSGSDGEQFF
>.|TRBJ2-2|TRBV4-1|TRBD1
TGCGCCAGCAGCCATCATGGGACAGCCTCGAACACCGGGGAGCTGTTTTTT
CASSHHGTASNTGELFF
>.|TRBJ1-1|TRBV5-1|.
TGCGCCAGCAGCTCGCAGGGGAGATCTGAAGCTTTCTTT
CASSSQGRSEAFF
>.|TRBJ2-5|TRBV9|TRBD2
TGTGCCAGCAGCATGGGACTAGCGGGGGGCGAGACCCAGTACTTC
CASSMGLAGGETQYF